A selection of T cell receptor beta chains follows, all from one sample in a study of OX40 agonist ivuxolimab in advanced cancers. Method: immunoSEQ multiplex PCR; TCRdb's copy keeps in-frame clones and lacks some. Found here are about 28,000 clones, roughly 85% of them singletons; the top ten hold approximately 48%. Material: CD4+ or CD8+ T cells sorted from blood, obtained in a trial of the OX40 agonist ivuxolimab. The receptors here all came from an adult with an advanced solid tumor such as melanoma, head and neck, liver or kidney cancer. Both conserved end residues are part of each CDR3. D genes are given only for firm matches. Size is stated for part of the rows, as once, few or many counts, or as a class when the clone is expanded.

d_call | j_call | v_call | clone_size | cdr3_nt | cdr3_aa
TRBD2 | TRBJ2-1 | TRBV9 | - | TGTGCCACCAGCGAAGCGGGGGATTACAATGAGCAGTTCTTC | CATSEAGDYNEQFF
TRBD2 | TRBJ2-7 | TRBV5-1 | - | TGCGCCAGCGGGGGGGTTTCCTACGAGCAGTACTTC | CASGGVSYEQYF
- | TRBJ1-1 | TRBV7-6 | - | TGTGCCAGCACGGGCATTCTGCAGACTGAAGCTTTCTTT | CASTGILQTEAFF
- | TRBJ2-4 | TRBV6-5 | - | TGTGCCAGCAGTTACTCGTTAGGGTTGAGCATTCAGTACTTC | CASSYSLGLSIQYF
TRBD2 | TRBJ2-5 | TRBV4-1 | - | TGCGCCAGCAGCCAAGATCAGGCCCCAGCGGGGGGCCTCCAAGAGACCCAGTACTTC | CASSQDQAPAGGLQETQYF
- | TRBJ1-2 | TRBV5-1 | few | TGCGCCAGCAGCATGACAGCAAACTATGGCTACACCTTC | CASSMTANYGYTF
- | TRBJ2-7 | TRBV4-3 | - | TGCGCCAGCAGCCAAGGGTTTACAGACGCTACCTACGAGCAGTACTTC | CASSQGFTDATYEQYF
TRBD1 | TRBJ2-3 | TRBV9 | - | TGTGCCAGCAGCGTAGTCCCTTTTGGGACAGGGGTCCCAGATACGCAGTATTTT | CASSVVPFGTGVPDTQYF
- | TRBJ2-1 | TRBV9 | once | TGTGCCAGCAGCCGGGGGGCGGGTCATGTCTCCTACAATGAGCAGTTCTTC | CASSRGAGHVSYNEQFF
- | TRBJ1-5 | TRBV30 | - | TGTGCCTGGAGTCTGCAGGGCCGTCAGCCCCAGCATTTT | CAWSLQGRQPQHF
TRBD2 | TRBJ2-2 | TRBV19 | - | TGTGCCAGTAGTGTGACGGGACTAGCGGGGGGTCCCAGGGAGCTGTTTTTT | CASSVTGLAGGPRELFF
- | TRBJ2-1 | TRBV4-1 | - | TGCGCCAGCAGCCAAGGCAGGGGCGCCGAGACCTACAATGAGCAGTTCTTC | CASSQGRGAETYNEQFF
TRBD2 | TRBJ2-3 | TRBV11-3 | - | TGTGCCAGCAGCTCTCGGGGGGGCACAGATACGCAGTATTTT | CASSSRGGTDTQYF
TRBD2 | TRBJ2-3 | TRBV6-6 | - | TGTGCCAGCAGTTTCTTACTAGCGGGGGTAACAGATACGCAGTATTTT | CASSFLLAGVTDTQYF
- | TRBJ2-7 | TRBV5-1 | - | TGCGCCAGCAGCTTGGACGTGACGGAGTTTTCCTACGAGCAGTACTTC | CASSLDVTEFSYEQYF
- | TRBJ1-1 | TRBV7-9 | - | TGTGCCAGCGTCCGGGGGGGTAATGAAGCTTTCTTT | CASVRGGNEAFF
- | TRBJ1-1 | TRBV19 | - | TGTGCCAGTAGCCTCCAGGGGAACACTGAAGCTTTCTTT | CASSLQGNTEAFF
- | TRBJ2-3 | TRBV10-1 | - | TGCGCCAGCGGCTCCCGGAAGGGCTGGAATACAGATACGCAGTATTTT | CASGSRKGWNTDTQYF
TRBD2 | TRBJ2-1 | TRBV2 | once | TGTGCCAGCAGTTACCCGCTAGCGGTGGCCGCAAATGAGCAGTTCTTC | CASSYPLAVAANEQFF
- | TRBJ2-4 | TRBV14 | - | TGTGCCAGCAGCCAAGATTTATCGGTGAACATTCAGTACTTC | CASSQDLSVNIQYF
TRBD1 | TRBJ2-7 | TRBV27 | - | TGTGCCAGCAGTTTATCGTCGGGGGACAGGGTCCCTTACGAGCAGTACTTC | CASSLSSGDRVPYEQYF
TRBD2 | TRBJ2-1 | TRBV4-3 | - | TGCGCCAGCAGCCAAGCCCCGGGACTAGCGGGGGGCAATGAGCAGTTCTTC | CASSQAPGLAGGNEQFF